This TCR beta chain was identified during a study of blood T cell repertoires in COVID-19. CDR1 is MNHEY, CDR2 SMNVEV, per germline (reference sequence). Trimming pared 6 bases from V and 0 bases from J, leaving 9 bases between. The CDR3 runs 14 residues. This clone was seen a single time. Measured with immunoSEQ multiplex PCR; TCRdb has only the in-frame clones, and not every one. The data show around 230,000 clones, 85% to 90% seen once. The chain employs TRBV27 and TRBJ1-5; no clear D. The receptor was derived from a man in his fifties or sixties with COVID-19, enrolled during active disease. The material sequenced was peripheral blood. The CDR3 DNA is TGTGCCAGCAGAGTGGCCCATAGCAATCAGCCCCAGCATTTT. Amino acid sequence: CASRVAHSNQPQHF.